These T cell receptor beta chains were read from a single sample in a study of blood T cell repertoires in COVID-19. The method was immunoSEQ multiplex PCR; TCRdb's version includes in-frame clones alone and lacks a portion of them. The sample gives around 370,000 clones, more than 70% of which show up once; more than 0.95% is in the top ten. Sequencing used PBMCs or T cells enriched from blood (not recorded which). The source of these receptors is a woman aged 18-30 years who had recovered from COVID-19. CDR3s include the opening cysteine and the closing phenylalanine or tryptophan. The D gene is left open where the match is weak. Some rows have no size entry. The others give once, few or many, or a class for an expanded clone.

d_gene	v_gene	abundance	j_gene	CDR3nt	CDR3aa
NA	TRBV7-2	NA	TRBJ1-3	TGTGCCAGCAGCCCAAGCGGCTCTGGAAACACCATATATTTT	CASSPSGSGNTIYF
NA	TRBV15	NA	TRBJ1-4	TGTGCCACCAGCAGTCCTCAGGCTGCAACTAATGAAAAACTGTTTTTT	CATSSPQAATNEKLFF
TRBD2	TRBV29-1	NA	TRBJ2-7	TGCAGCGTTGAACAGAAAATTCTAGCGGGGGGGCCGTACGAGCAGTACTTC	CSVEQKILAGGPYEQYF
TRBD2	TRBV27	NA	TRBJ2-7	TGTGCCAGCAGTTTAGTAGCGGGGGGCCACGAGCAGTACTTC	CASSLVAGGHEQYF
TRBD1	TRBV10-3	NA	TRBJ2-7	TGTGCCACGAGGGACAGGGAACGGCGTGACGAGCAGTACTTC	CATRDRERRDEQYF
NA	TRBV2	NA	TRBJ1-1	TGTGCCAGCTGCGGGGACGCAGATGAAGCTTTCTTT	CASCGDADEAFF
TRBD1	TRBV5-6	NA	TRBJ2-1	TGTGCCAGCAGCGGGACAGTCTCCTACAATGAGCAGTTCTTC	CASSGTVSYNEQFF
NA	TRBV29-1	NA	TRBJ1-2	TGCAGCGTTCCCCGGAGGAACTATGGCTACACCTTC	CSVPRRNYGYTF
TRBD1	TRBV10-3	NA	TRBJ1-6	TGTGCCATCAACCGGGACAGGGGTAATTCACCCCTCCACTTT	CAINRDRGNSPLHF
NA	TRBV4-2	few	TRBJ2-2	TGTGCCAGCTCCCTCGGAGGAAACACCGGGGAGCTGTTTTTT	CASSLGGNTGELFF
NA	TRBV14	NA	TRBJ2-4	TGTGCCAGCAGCGACGAGCTCTCGGGAGCCAAAAACATTCAGTACTTC	CASSDELSGAKNIQYF
TRBD2	TRBV25-1	NA	TRBJ2-1	TGTGCCAGCAGTGAATCAGCGGCGGGGGGGCCCTATGAGCAGTTCTTC	CASSESAAGGPYEQFF
TRBD2	TRBV11-2	NA	TRBJ2-7	TGTGCCAGCAGCTTAGGGAGCGGGGGGGCCAACGAGCAGTACTTC	CASSLGSGGANEQYF
TRBD1	TRBV30	NA	TRBJ2-1	TGTGCCGTCCGGGACAGTCCGAATGAGCAGTTCTTC	CAVRDSPNEQFF
NA	TRBV12-3/TRBV12-4	NA	TRBJ2-7	TGTGCCAGCAGTTTAGGGACAAAGGAGCAGTACTTC	CASSLGTKEQYF
TRBD2	TRBV29-1	NA	TRBJ2-1	TGCAGCGTTGGACTAGCGGGGAGATACAATGAGCAGTTCTTC	CSVGLAGRYNEQFF
TRBD1	TRBV29-1	once	TRBJ2-7	TGCAGCGTCGACCGGGGACAGGGTGACGGCTACGAGCAGTACTTC	CSVDRGQGDGYEQYF
NA	TRBV6-5	NA	TRBJ1-1	TGTGCCAGCAGGACGGTTCGGGGTGAAGCTTTCTTT	CASRTVRGEAFF
NA	TRBV7-8	NA	TRBJ1-2	TGTGCCAGCAGCCCCCACAGCTATGGCTACACCTTC	CASSPHSYGYTF
TRBD1	TRBV6-5	once	TRBJ1-1	TGTGCCAGCAGTTACCTCACAGGGGGCACGGAAGCTTTCTTT	CASSYLTGGTEAFF
NA	TRBV6-4	once	TRBJ1-1	TGTGCCAGCAGTTTCGATTCGGGGGGGCACACTGAAGCTTTCTTT	CASSFDSGGHTEAFF
NA	TRBV18	NA	TRBJ2-3	TGTGCCAGCACCACATTTGGCAGCACAGATACGCAGTATTTT	CASTTFGSTDTQYF
NA	TRBV6-5	NA	TRBJ1-2	TGTGCCAGCAGACAACTACAGGGTATCGCCTATGGCTACACCTTC	CASRQLQGIAYGYTF
NA	TRBV6-5	NA	TRBJ1-6	TGTGCCAGCAGTTCCCCTGGGCGGGGGCCGGATTCACCCCTCCACTTT	CASSSPGRGPDSPLHF
NA	TRBV2	NA	TRBJ1-1	TGTGCCAGCAGTGAAGCGCGGGCCCACACTGAAGCTTTCTTT	CASSEARAHTEAFF
TRBD2	TRBV9	once	TRBJ2-3	TGTGCCAGCAGCGTGACTAGCGGGGGGCAAACAAATACGCAGTATTTT	CASSVTSGGQTNTQYF
NA	TRBV27	once	TRBJ1-2	TGTGCCAGCAGTTTATTGGCAGGGTATGGCTACACCTTC	CASSLLAGYGYTF
NA	TRBV4-2	NA	TRBJ2-5	TGTGCCAGCAGCCAAGACTGGCCAGGGCCTGAAGAGACCCAGTACTTC	CASSQDWPGPEETQYF
NA	TRBV27	NA	TRBJ1-5	TGTGCCAGCAGTTTAACGGCGGGGGATCAGCCCCAGCATTTT	CASSLTAGDQPQHF
NA	TRBV7-8	NA	TRBJ1-2	TGTGCCAGCAGCTCGGACAAGGCCGACGGCTACACCTTC	CASSSDKADGYTF
TRBD1	TRBV28	NA	TRBJ1-2	TGTGCCAGCAGCCTGACAGGGGGGATGGATGGCTACACCTTC	CASSLTGGMDGYTF
NA	TRBV6-5	NA	TRBJ2-3	TGTGCCAGCAGCCCCCCCCTCGGGACAGATACGCAGTATTTT	CASSPPLGTDTQYF
NA	TRBV9	NA	TRBJ1-3	TGTGCCAGCAGCGAGGGGGATCCTGGAAACACCATATATTTT	CASSEGDPGNTIYF
TRBD2	TRBV6-1	many	TRBJ2-5	TGTGCCAGCAGTGAACTAGCGGGGGGGCAAGAGACCCAGTACTTC	CASSELAGGQETQYF
NA	TRBV3-1/TRBV3-2	NA	TRBJ1-6	TGTGCCAGCAGCCAAGGGGCGGGGGGTAATTCACCCCTCCACTTT	CASSQGAGGNSPLHF
TRBD1	TRBV4-1	NA	TRBJ1-5	TGCGCCAGCAGCCAAGATCCAGGGGGCCTATCAGCCCAGCATTTT	CASSQDPGGLSAQHF
NA	TRBV5-8	NA	TRBJ1-2	TGTGCCAGCAGCTGGCCGGGACAAAGGACGGTTTACTATGGCTACACCTTC	CASSWPGQRTVYYGYTF
NA	TRBV4-3	NA	TRBJ1-1	TGCGCCAGCAGCCAAGGGGCGGGGCTGAACACTGAAGCTTTCTTT	CASSQGAGLNTEAFF
TRBD1	TRBV5-8	few	TRBJ1-6	TGTGCCAGCAGCTTGGACGCAGGGGGGCTATATTCACCCCTCCACTTT	CASSLDAGGLYSPLHF
TRBD2	TRBV5-1	NA	TRBJ2-3	TGCGCCAGCAGCTTAGTACTAGCGGGGATCAGAGATACGCAGTATTTT	CASSLVLAGIRDTQYF
TRBD1	TRBV27	NA	TRBJ2-2	TGTGCCAGCCGACAGGGGGAGGGGGCCGGGGAGCTGTTTTTT	CASRQGEGAGELFF
TRBD2	TRBV5-8	NA	TRBJ2-1	TGTGCCAGCAGCTCCCGACTAGCGGGGCCATGGTACAATGAGCAGTTCTTC	CASSSRLAGPWYNEQFF
TRBD2	TRBV24-1	NA	TRBJ2-3	TGTGCCACCAGTGATCCGGGACTAGCCGCAGATACGCAGTATTTT	CATSDPGLAADTQYF
TRBD1	TRBV5-1	once	TRBJ1-6	TGCGCCAGCAGCTTGGAGACAGGGGGCGCGGCACCCCTCCACTTT	CASSLETGGAAPLHF
TRBD1	TRBV5-1	NA	TRBJ1-1	TGCGCCAGCAGCTTGGATTTTGTTAGACAGGGGAACACTGAAGCTTTCTTT	CASSLDFVRQGNTEAFF
NA	TRBV2	once	TRBJ2-3	TGTGCCAGCAGTCTTACCGAAGGGGGTCAGCCCCAGTATTTT	CASSLTEGGQPQYF
NA	TRBV12-3/TRBV12-4	few	TRBJ2-7	TGTGCCAGCAGTTTACAGGGATACGAGCAGTACTTC	CASSLQGYEQYF
NA	TRBV5-8	NA	TRBJ2-7	TGTGCCAGCAGCGTCAGGGGCACCTACGAGCAGTACTTC	CASSVRGTYEQYF
NA	TRBV7-3	NA	TRBJ2-3	TGTGCCAGCAGCCCGACTAGCACAGATACGCAGTATTTT	CASSPTSTDTQYF